The 23 T cell receptor beta chains below come from one sample, sequenced in a study of shared clonotypes between healthy human individuals. Data came from immunoSEQ multiplex PCR; TCRdb stores just in-frame clones and leaves some out. The sample contains 500,000 to 700,000 clones, 85% to 95% of which appear only once. It was CD45RO-negative cells, positively selected for CCR7, that made up naive CD8 cells, with terminally differentiated effector memory CD45RA+ cells excluded. The specimen was naive CD8+ T cells sorted from blood. The receptors here all came from a woman in her twenties or thirties in good health.

The chain recombines TRBV6-4 with TRBJ2-1, with a possible D match to TRBD2 (5 bases). The germline V and J ends were trimmed by 3 bases and 6 bases, with 18 bases remaining between them. The germline gives CDR1 MRHNA, CDR2 SNTAGT. CDR3 size: 16 residues. The CDR3 protein is CASSESGNSLGNEQFF. The CDR3 bases are TGTGCCAGCAGTGAATCCGGGAACTCCCTTGGCAATGAGCAGTTCTTC.

The chain uses TRBV13 and TRBJ1-2; 7 nucleotides align to TRBD1. Germline CDR1 and CDR2: PRHDT and FYEKMQ (reference sequence). The CDR3 consists of 12 residues. J gave up 6 bases and V 5 bases, and 3 bases lay outside the gene matches. DNA for the CDR3: TGTGCCAGCAGCCACACAGGGGATGGCTACACCTTC. It yields the protein CASSHTGDGYTF.

This clone was recorded once. The V and J genes are TRBV6-1 and TRBJ2-2; either TRBD1 or TRBD2 may fit D (6 bases each). CDR1 is MNHNS, CDR2 SASEGT, per germline. CDR3 length: 16 residues. Trimming stripped 3 bases from V and 2 bases from J, with 13 bases between. The CDR3 nucleotides read TGTGCCAGCAGTGAGGGGGGCGGGATCAACACCGGGGAGCTGTTTTTT. As protein: CASSEGGGINTGELFF.

The gene calls are TRBV14 and TRBJ2-7; D perhaps matches TRBD2 (5 bases). The CDR3 spans 14 residues. Trimming pared 0 bases from V and 5 bases from J, leaving 11 bases between. The germline CDR1 and CDR2 sequences are SGHDN and FVKESK. The CDR3 DNA is TGTGCCAGCAGCCAAGATCAGGACTGGGACGAGCAGTACTTC. It encodes CASSQDQDWDEQYF.

J is TRBJ2-7 and V is TRBV7-9; 7 bases match TRBD2. In germline, CDR1 is SEHNR, CDR2 FQNEAQ (reference sequence). The V gene end was trimmed by 2 bases and the J gene end by 4 bases; junction bases not matched to a gene: 5. This CDR3 region has 14 residues. CDR3 residues: CASSLPREPYEQYF. In DNA, the CDR3 is TGTGCCAGCAGCTTACCGCGGGAGCCTTACGAGCAGTACTTC.

This chain links TRBV7-9 with TRBJ1-4, with D perhaps matching TRBD1 (6 bases). Germline values: CDR1 SEHNR, CDR2 FQNEAQ (reference sequence). V was clipped by 5 bases and J by 5 bases, with 18 bases between them. The CDR3 runs 16 residues. The CDR3 nucleotides are TGTGCCAGCAGCCCCGGGGGGCAGTTGCTCAATGAAAAACTGTTTTTT. Translation: CASSPGGQLLNEKLFF.

V is TRBV19 and J is TRBJ2-1; D ambiguous. Trimming took 5 bases from V and 0 from J, leaving 11 bases between them. The CDR3 sequence is 15 residues long. CDR1 and CDR2 from the germline V gene are LNHDA and SQIVND (reference sequence). The CDR3 DNA is TGTGCCAGTAGTCCTGAGCGCTTCTCCTACAATGAGCAGTTCTTC. Translating gives CASSPERFSYNEQFF.

The J gene is TRBJ1-5, the V gene TRBV27; 8 bases are shared with TRBD1. Losses at the gene ends were 5 bases for V and 2 bases for J; bases not matched to a gene: 5. The CDR3 spans 15 residues. CDR1 MNHEY and CDR2 SMNVEV come from the germline V gene (reference sequence). In nucleotides, the CDR3 is TGTGCCAGCAGTCAGGGGGCTTCGGGCAATCAGCCCCAGCATTTT. It is translated as CASSQGASGNQPQHF.

The chain combines TRBV7-9 with TRBJ2-2; 10 bases are a match to TRBD2. This CDR3 spans 15 amino acids. The junction had 0 bases not matched to a gene; V was cut back by 2 bases and J by 3 bases. Germline values: CDR1 SEHNR, CDR2 FQNEAQ (reference sequence). The CDR3 region has the DNA TGTGCCAGCAGCTTACTAGCGGGAGACACCGGGGAGCTGTTTTTT. Encoded protein: CASSLLAGDTGELFF.

The V gene is TRBV7-6, the J gene TRBJ2-7; 7 bases agree with TRBD2. Germline V gives CDR1 SGHVS, CDR2 FNYEAQ. The length of the CDR3 is 17 residues. V lost 2 bases, J lost 2 bases, and 12 bases stayed unmatched. This chain's CDR3 is CASSLSARTRGAYEQYF. The CDR3 DNA reads TGTGCCAGCAGCTTAAGCGCCCGGACCCGGGGGGCCTACGAGCAGTACTTC.

V is TRBV4-1 and J is TRBJ2-5; 7 nucleotides line up with TRBD1. Near its end, the DNA agrees better with TRBJ2-7, so the J call may be wrong. From germline, CDR1 is MGHRA and CDR2 YSYEKL. The CDR3 loop spans 16 amino acids. CDR3: CASSPILPGQYYEQYF. The CDR3 nucleotides read TGCGCCAGCAGCCCGATTCTCCCGGGACAGTACTACGAGCAGTACTTC.

V is TRBV29-1 and J is TRBJ1-1; TRBD1 might be the D (6 bases). V was shortened by 3 bases and J by 3 bases, with 8 bases between the two germline ends. CDR1 and CDR2 from the germline V gene are SQVTM and ANQGSEA. The CDR3 contains 12 residues. CDR3 DNA sequence: TGCAGCGTTGACCGGGGGCACACTGAAGCTTTCTTT. Translating it yields CSVDRGHTEAFF.

The rearrangement links TRBV5-1 to TRBJ2-1; 8 bases fit TRBD2. After removal of 4 bases from V and 5 bases from J, the junction contained 11 bases not matched to a gene. The CDR3 loop spans 16 amino acids. Germline V lookup: CDR1 SGHRS, CDR2 YFSETQ. The chain's CDR3 is CASSRIAGTTNNEQFF. The CDR3 DNA is TGCGCCAGCAGCCGAATAGCGGGAACCACAAACAATGAGCAGTTCTTC.

The chain is built from TRBV5-4 and TRBJ1-2, with 12 bases fitting TRBD1. The germline V gene has CDR1 SGHNT and CDR2 YYREEE (reference sequence). Trimming cost V 1 base and J 4 bases; bases outside gene matches: 2. CDR3 length equals 15 residues. CDR3 region: CASSLWGQGAYGYTF. The CDR3 DNA is TGTGCCAGCAGCTTGTGGGGACAGGGGGCCTATGGCTACACCTTC. The full variable domain, in which reference TRBV5-4 and TRBJ1-2 provide the parts outside the CDR3, is ETGVTQSPTHLIKTRGQQVTLRCSSQSGHNTVSWYQQALGQGPQFIFQYYREEENGRGNFPPRFSGLQFPNYSSELNVNALELDDSALYLCASSLWGQGAYGYTFGSGTRLTVV.

The V and J genes are TRBV5-6 and TRBJ2-5; the D gene could be TRBD1 or TRBD2 (5 bases each). The V end was cut by 0 bases, the J end by 11 bases, with 11 bases between. The CDR3 length is 12 residues. Germline-derived CDR1 and CDR2 are SGHDT and YYEEEE. The CDR3 here is CASSLGDAEQYF. The DNA for the CDR3 is TGTGCCAGCAGCTTGGGGGACGCGGAGCAGTACTTC.

The count of this clone is one. The chain has TRBV2 and TRBJ1-4; D gene unclear. The CDR3 totals 16 residues. V lost 7 bases and J 2 bases, leaving 17 bases between the germline ends. CDR1 and CDR2 from the germline V gene are SNHLY and FYNNEI. The CDR3 DNA reads as TGTGCCAGCAACCCACACCCGGGTTCGACTAATGAAAAACTGTTTTTT. Translation gives CASNPHPGSTNEKLFF. Full variable domain (outside the CDR3, taken from reference TRBV2 and TRBJ1-4): EPEVTQTPSHQVTQMGQEVILRCVPISNHLYFYWYRQILGQKVEFLVSFYNNEISEKSEIFDDQFSVERPDGSNFTLKIRSTKLEDSAMYFCASNPHPGSTNEKLFFGSGTQLSVL.

V gene TRBV2 combines with J gene TRBJ2-7; no firm D call. The CDR3 has 11 amino acids. Germline lookup yields CDR1 SNHLY and CDR2 FYNNEI. The CDR3 spells CATYRVGEQYF. CDR3 in DNA: TGTGCTACGTACCGCGTCGGCGAGCAGTACTTC.

The chain joins TRBV27 to TRBJ2-7; D is perhaps TRBD2 (6 bases). This CDR3 is built from 11 residues. The V end was cut by 8 bases, the J end by 12 bases, with 17 bases between. Germline-derived CDR1 and CDR2 are MNHEY and SMNVEV (reference sequence). The CDR3 is CASGDFPTLYF. The CDR3, as DNA: TGTGCCAGCGGGGACTTCCCTACCCTGTACTTC.

The chain uses TRBV27 and TRBJ1-5; 8 bases are shared with TRBD1. The germline CDR1 and CDR2 sequences are MNHEY and SMNVEV (reference sequence). The CDR3 covers 15 residues. The V gene end was trimmed by 5 bases and the J gene end by 6 bases; junction bases not matched to a gene: 9. The CDR3 sequence: CASSLTGGAGQPQHF. The DNA of the CDR3 is TGTGCCAGCAGTCTAACAGGGGGGGCAGGTCAGCCCCAGCATTTT.

The chain is built from TRBV14 and TRBJ2-2; 9 bases are a match to TRBD2. Germline V gene sequence: CDR1 SGHDN, CDR2 FVKESK. Trimming removed 4 bases from V and 4 bases from J; junction bases left unmatched: 7. The CDR3 contains 16 residues. The CDR3 DNA follows: TGTGCCAGCAGCCCTATGACTAGCGGATTCACCGGGGAGCTGTTTTTT. Translated: CASSPMTSGFTGELFF.

The rearrangement links TRBV27 to TRBJ2-7, with a weak D call TRBD2 (6 bases). In germline, CDR1 is MNHEY, CDR2 SMNVEV (reference sequence). The CDR3 sequence is 14 residues long. Deletions cut 5 bases from V and 3 bases from J, with 14 bases between. This chain's CDR3 is CASSPTGRFYEQYF. As DNA, the CDR3 is TGTGCCAGCAGTCCCACCGGGAGATTCTACGAGCAGTACTTC.

V is TRBV28 and J is TRBJ2-7, with TRBD1 as a possible D gene (6 bases). Germline CDR1 MDHEN, CDR2 SYDVKM. Trimming pared 7 bases from V and 0 bases from J, leaving 16 bases between. The CDR3 is made up of 15 amino acids. CDR3 coding DNA: TGTGCCAGCACTATGACGGACAGCAGCTCCTACGAGCAGTACTTC. Translating gives CASTMTDSSSYEQYF.

The V gene is TRBV29-1, the J gene TRBJ1-2, with 12 bases aligning to TRBD1. CDR3 size: 17 residues. Per the germline V gene, CDR1 is SQVTM and CDR2 is ANQGSEA. With 4 bases clipped from V and 7 bases from J, the junction kept 16 bases outside the gene matches. The CDR3 sequence is CSVVHTGTGGGLVGYTF. CDR3 in DNA: TGCAGCGTTGTACACACCGGGACAGGGGGCGGTTTAGTTGGCTACACCTTC.